Shown below are 7 T cell receptor beta chains from a single sample sequenced in a study of blood T cell repertoires in COVID-19. Clones were sequenced by immunoSEQ multiplex PCR, and TCRdb holds only the in-frame ones, with some missing. The repertoire has about 45,000 clones, approximately 86% of them found once; the top ten carry roughly a third. The specimen was peripheral blood. These receptors originate from a woman at least 80 years old with acute or convalescent COVID-19.

The J gene is TRBJ1-1, the V gene TRBV19; TRBD1 matches at 8 bases. Germline V gene data show CDR1 as LNHDA and CDR2 as SQIVND (reference sequence). The CDR3 length is 15 residues. The V and J ends lost 4 bases and 4 bases, in that order; junction bases with no gene match: 8. CDR3 nucleotides: TGTGCCAGTAGTACTTTTAGACAGGGGAGCACTGAAGCTTTCTTT. Residues: CASSTFRQGSTEAFF.

V is TRBV30 and J is TRBJ2-4, with 11 bases matching TRBD2. J gave up 3 bases and V 0 bases, and 10 bases lay outside the gene matches. CDR3 size: 18 residues. CDR1 and CDR2 (germline): GTSNPN, SVGIG (reference sequence). The CDR3, as DNA: TGTGCCTGGAGTGTTGTGGGACTAGCGGTTTTGGGCAAAAACATTCAGTACTTC. It specifies CAWSVVGLAVLGKNIQYF.

V and J are TRBV29-1 and TRBJ2-7, with TRBD2 identical over 12 bases. This CDR3 spans 14 amino acids. With V trimmed by 5 bases and J by 2 bases, 4 bases remained unmatched. From germline, CDR1 is SQVTM and CDR2 ANQGSEA. The CDR3 here is CSVTRLAGAYEQYF. In DNA form, the CDR3 reads TGCAGCGTTACCCGACTAGCGGGGGCCTACGAGCAGTACTTC.

The V gene is TRBV3-1 (or the pseudogene TRBV3-2), the J gene TRBJ2-1; D is perhaps TRBD1 (6 bases). Trimming removed 4 bases from V and 4 bases from J, with 8 bases in between. This CDR3 spans 13 amino acids. CDR1 is LGHDT, CDR2 YNNKEL, per germline (reference sequence). The CDR3 DNA follows: TGTGCCAGCAGCCCGGACAGATACAATGAGCAGTTCTTC. This codes for CASSPDRYNEQFF.

The J gene is TRBJ2-2, the V gene TRBV6-1, with D unclear. Germline assignment: CDR1 MNHNS and CDR2 SASEGT. CDR3 length: 12 residues. The V gene lost 5 bases and the J gene lost 6 bases, with 7 bases spanning the gap. DNA of the CDR3: TGTGCCAGCAGTTTCTCTGCCGGGGAGCTGTTTTTT. As protein: CASSFSAGELFF.

V gene TRBV6-1 combines with J gene TRBJ1-3; a possible D gene is TRBD1 (5 bases). From germline, CDR1 is MNHNS and CDR2 SASEGT. With 1 base removed from V and 4 bases from J, the gap between germline ends came to 8 bases. The CDR3 covers 14 residues. CDR3 amino acids: CASSEDRTGNTIYF. The DNA of the CDR3 is TGTGCCAGCAGTGAAGACAGGACGGGAAACACCATATATTTT.

The chain combines TRBV6-5 with TRBJ2-7, with D perhaps matching TRBD2 (5 bases). This CDR3 is 13 amino acids long. CDR1 and CDR2 from the germline V gene are MNHEY and SVGAGI. Trimming stripped 4 bases from V and 4 bases from J, with 11 bases between. CDR3 bases: TGTGCCAGCAGTTTAGGAGGCCCTTACGAGCAGTACTTC. It encodes CASSLGGPYEQYF.